The source of this T cell receptor beta chain is a study of vaccination and CD4 T cells after COVID-19. CDR1 MNHNS and CDR2 SASEGT come from the germline V gene. This CDR3 is built from 10 residues. The germline V and J ends were trimmed by 7 bases and 16 bases, with 14 bases remaining between them. Treatment defined: 10-day PBMC culture with coronavirus spike peptide pools or control peptides (ViraFEST assay). Oncomine TCR Beta short-read sequencing was applied to DNA from cultured CD4+ T cells. Each CDR3 protein is one row after TCRdb ran MiXCR on the PCR reads. This table has more than 2,500 distinct CDR3 sequences, about 34% appearing once. General observations from the study: SARS-CoV-2-reactive clonotypes rose nonsignificantly, with the median going from about 20 to 38.

A few counts support this clonotype. The target antigen is unknown. The chain uses TRBV6-1 and TRBJ1-5; weak D call: TRBD1 (5 bases). Sequences were obtained from CD4+ T cells from blood, cultured in vitro. The sequence came from a human donor who had recovered from COVID-19. Written as DNA, the CDR3 is TGTGCCAGCAAGGGGCCGCCCCCCCATTTT. It specifies CASKGPPPHF.